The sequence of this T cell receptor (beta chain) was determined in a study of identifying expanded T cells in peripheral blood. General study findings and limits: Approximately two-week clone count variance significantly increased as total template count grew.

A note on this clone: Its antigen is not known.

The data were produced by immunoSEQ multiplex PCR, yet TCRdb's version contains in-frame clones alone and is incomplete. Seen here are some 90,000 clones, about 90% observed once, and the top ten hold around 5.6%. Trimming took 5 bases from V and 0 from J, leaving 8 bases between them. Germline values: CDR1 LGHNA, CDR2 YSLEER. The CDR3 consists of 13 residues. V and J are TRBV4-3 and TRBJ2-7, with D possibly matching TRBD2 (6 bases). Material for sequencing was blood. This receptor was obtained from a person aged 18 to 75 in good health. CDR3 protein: CASSFGSSYEQYF. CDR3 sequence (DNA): TGCGCCAGCAGCTTCGGGAGCTCCTACGAGCAGTACTTC.